The source of this T cell receptor (beta chain) is a study of T cell repertoires in cytomegalovirus infection. Study at large: Recently identified HLA-C-restricted CMV epitopes were used, and well-studied HLA-B-restricted CMV epitopes were used as well.

The CDR3 loop spans 17 amino acids. The ends were cut back, 6 bases at V and 4 bases at J, with 19 bases in the middle. Per germline, CDR1 MNHGY and CDR2 SAAAGT. The count of this clonotype is one. Its antigen remains unknown. TCRdb independently ran MiXCR on the reads; one entry per CDR3 protein. The top ten clones hold over 10% of a sample with about 890,000 distinct CDR3 sequences, approximately 33% of them seen once. Study outcomes and limitations: People with CMV and the relevant HLA were identified by cumulative public TCR beta family frequency. There were HLA-C-restricted CMV-specific TCR beta clonotypes dominating the ex vivo response.

The sequence was obtained from a human donor in good health (CMV status not recorded). Some clones in this sample may be carry-over from other donors' samples. Sample: cultured CD8+ T cells from PBMCs, taken from culture after CMV antigen stimulation. The chain joins TRBV6-8 to TRBJ2-6; tentatively, D is TRBD2 (5 bases). The chain's CDR3 is CASSSLQRGWGANVLTF. As DNA, the CDR3 is TGTGCCAGCAGCTCCCTCCAGCGAGGGTGGGGGGCCAACGTCCTGACTTTC.